A single sample is the source of the 6 T cell receptor beta chains below, sequenced in a study of OX40 agonist ivuxolimab in advanced cancers. The method was immunoSEQ multiplex PCR; TCRdb's version includes in-frame clones alone and lacks a portion of them. Among 75,000 or so clones listed, just under 85% were seen once. Material: CD4+ or CD8+ T cells sorted from blood, obtained in a trial of the OX40 agonist ivuxolimab. These receptor sequences come from an adult with an advanced solid tumor such as melanoma, head and neck, liver or kidney cancer.

The chain links TRBV2 to TRBJ1-5, with a tentative D call TRBD1 (6 bases). V dropped 1 base and J dropped 10 bases, with 11 bases sitting between them. The V gene's germline CDR1 is SNHLY and CDR2 FYNNEI. CDR3 length: 13 amino acids. The CDR3 sequence is CASSEGGGRPQHF. CDR3 bases: TGTGCCAGCAGTGAAGGGGGGGGCCGACCCCAGCATTTT.

The CDR3 nucleotides are TGTGCCAGCAGTGAAAATTGGGGGCGGTACAATGAGCAGTTCTTC. Translated: CASSENWGRYNEQFF. The rearrangement joins TRBV6-1 to TRBJ2-1, with D perhaps TRBD1 (6 bases). CDR1 is MNHNS and CDR2 is SASEGT in the germline V gene. Trimming removed 2 bases at V and 4 bases at J, with 12 bases between. The CDR3 is 15 amino acids.

The V call is TRBV18, the J call TRBJ2-3; 9 bases line up with TRBD2. The germline V gene encodes CDR1 KGHSH and CDR2 LQKENI. The CDR3 is 16 amino acids. Trimming cost V 4 bases and J 3 bases; bases outside gene matches: 8. Here the CDR3 DNA reads TGTGCCAGCTCACGTCTAGCGGGATCGAGGACAGATACGCAGTATTTT. This sequence encodes CASSRLAGSRTDTQYF.

This clone was counted a single time. The chain carries TRBV6-5 and TRBJ1-2, with 9 bases identical to TRBD1. CDR1 and CDR2 from the germline V gene are MNHEY and SVGAGI. CDR3 size: 12 residues. V dropped 6 bases and J dropped 8; count of bases not matched to a gene: 4. The CDR3 DNA is TGTGCCAGCAGCAGGACAGGGGAAGGCTACACCTTC. It encodes CASSRTGEGYTF.

CDR3 sequence (DNA): TGTGCCAGCAGTGGAGGACAGGTCTCCCTTCACGAGCAGTACTTC. Protein sequence: CASSGGQVSLHEQYF. This chain uses TRBV6-5 with TRBJ2-7, with 7 bases aligning to TRBD1. Germline CDR1 reads MNHEY; CDR2 reads SVGAGI. CDR3 length: 15 amino acids. V lost 5 bases to trimming and J lost 5 bases; unmatched junction nucleotides: 12.

The chain carries TRBV7-2 and TRBJ1-6, with 10 bases lining up with TRBD1. V lost 5 bases to trimming and J lost 9 bases; unmatched junction nucleotides: 4. In germline, CDR1 is SGHTA, CDR2 FQGNSA. This CDR3 comprises 14 residues. In nucleotides, the CDR3 is TGTGCCAGCAGCCGGGACAGGGGAATTTCACCCCTCCACTTT. Its protein product is CASSRDRGISPLHF.